These 21 T cell receptor beta chains were all obtained from the same sample, sequenced in a study of early T cells in non-severe SARS-CoV-2 infection. TCRdb itself ran the 5' RACE reads through MiXCR, one entry per CDR3 protein. There are about 58,000 distinct CDR3 sequences in the sample; roughly an eighth occur only once, and less than 4.5% lies in the top ten. Sequenced input: whole blood. Receptors were obtained from an adult who was a healthcare worker with PCR-confirmed SARS-CoV-2 infection or an uninfected control (not recorded which).

This clonotype was seen ten or more times. The genes are TRBV7-8 and TRBJ2-7; D is unclear. Looked up from germline, CDR1 is SGHVS and CDR2 is FQNEAQ. The CDR3 runs 13 residues. V lost 5 bases and J 4 bases, leaving 12 bases between the germline ends. CDR3 residues: CASSTHSSYEQYF. The DNA of the CDR3 is TGTGCCAGCAGCACTCACTCGAGTTACGAGCAGTACTTC.

This rearrangement joins TRBV5-1 to TRBJ1-1; a possible D gene is TRBD1 (6 bases). This CDR3 is built from 14 residues. Trimming took off 1 base at V and 5 bases at J, with 12 bases between the two ends. Germline CDR1 and CDR2: SGHRS and YFSETQ. As DNA, the CDR3 is TGCGCCAGCAGCTTGACAGGGCTAAGAACTGAAGCTTTCTTT. Its protein is CASSLTGLRTEAFF.

Written as DNA, the CDR3 is TGTGCCAGCAGCTTAGGGACTGGCTGGGACGAGCAGTACTTC. This gives the protein CASSLGTGWDEQYF. J is TRBJ2-7 and V is TRBV7-9; D might be TRBD2 (5 bases). CDR1 and CDR2 (germline): SEHNR, FQNEAQ (reference sequence). The CDR3 has 14 amino acids. The V end was cut by 1 base, the J end by 5 bases, with 12 bases between.

In its sample, this clonotype was seen a few times. J is TRBJ2-2 and V is TRBV27; 8 bases map to TRBD1. Trimming cost V 4 bases and J 4 bases; bases outside gene matches: 5. This CDR3 spans 15 amino acids. CDR1 is MNHEY, CDR2 SMNVEV, per germline (reference sequence). This chain's CDR3 is CASSSGQGGTGELFF. The CDR3 coding sequence is TGTGCCAGCAGTTCTGGACAGGGAGGCACCGGGGAGCTGTTTTTT.

This clonotype was counted ten times or more. This rearrangement joins TRBV24-1 to TRBJ2-7, with 8 bases identical to TRBD2. The CDR3 has 18 residues. J was trimmed by 1 base and V by 2 bases; bases with no gene match: 12. From germline, CDR1 is KGHDR and CDR2 SFDVKD. CDR3 protein: CATSDSRLVGRVSYEQYF. The CDR3 DNA follows: TGTGCCACCAGTGATTCCCGCCTGGTCGGGAGGGTTTCCTACGAGCAGTACTTC.

This clonotype has ten or more counts. The V call is TRBV28, the J call TRBJ1-2, with a possible D match to TRBD1 (5 bases). This CDR3 spans 14 amino acids. Trimming pared 7 bases from V and 0 bases from J, leaving 12 bases between. Germline-derived CDR1 and CDR2 are MDHEN and SYDVKM. The CDR3 spells CASKVGGANYGYTF. Here the CDR3 DNA reads TGTGCCAGCAAGGTCGGGGGAGCTAACTATGGCTACACCTTC.

This clonotype was seen at least ten times. CDR3 sequence reads: CATSRGVSTWADTQYF. CDR3 DNA sequence: TGTGCCACCAGCAGAGGGGTCTCCACGTGGGCAGATACGCAGTATTTT. V is TRBV15 and J is TRBJ2-3; D gene ambiguous. Deletions cut 1 base from V and 4 bases from J, with 15 bases between. The CDR3 covers 16 residues. Looked up from germline, CDR1 is LNHNV and CDR2 is YYDKDF (reference sequence).

This clonotype was observed a handful of times. The V gene is TRBV28, the J gene TRBJ2-6; D gene unclear. Germline V CDR1 and CDR2: MDHEN, SYDVKM. The CDR3 loop spans 15 amino acids. Between the trimmed V and J ends, which lost 3 bases and 1 base, there was a span of 7 bases. In DNA form, the CDR3 reads TGTGCCAGCAGTTTCAGCCTTTCTGGGGCCAACGTCCTGACTTTC. Translated: CASSFSLSGANVLTF.

Ten or more counts support this clonotype. The chain combines TRBV20-1 with TRBJ2-7, with D possibly matching TRBD2 (6 bases). Trimming removed 5 bases from V and 0 bases from J, with 11 bases in between. The germline CDR1 and CDR2 sequences are DFQATT and SNEGSKA (reference sequence). CDR3 length: 13 residues. The CDR3 nucleotides are TGCAGTGCTCCACTAGCCGGCTCCTACGAGCAGTACTTC. The encoded protein is CSAPLAGSYEQYF.

The chain recombines TRBV29-1 with TRBJ1-2, with a tentative D call TRBD1 (5 bases). The CDR3 has 12 residues. Per the germline V gene, CDR1 is SQVTM and CDR2 is ANQGSEA. Trimming shortened V by 6 bases and J by 8 bases, and 16 bases separated the two germline ends. CDR3 nucleotides: TGCAGCGTCCTTAACACAGGCTACGGCTACACCTTC. It codes for CSVLNTGYGYTF.

This chain connects TRBV9 to TRBJ1-6, with TRBD1 identical over 11 bases. The length of the CDR3 is 15 residues. Germline-derived CDR1 and CDR2 are SGDLS and YYNGEE. J was trimmed by 6 bases and V by 3 bases; bases with no gene match: 2. The CDR3: CASSAGQGANSPLHF. Written as DNA, the CDR3 is TGTGCCAGCAGCGCCGGACAGGGGGCTAATTCACCCCTCCACTTT.

This chain uses TRBV27 with TRBJ2-3, with TRBD2 identical over 9 bases. CDR3 length equals 15 residues. The junction had 4 bases not matched to a gene; V was cut back by 3 bases and J by 3 bases. CDR1 and CDR2 (germline): MNHEY, SMNVEV (reference sequence). The CDR3 spells CASSLYLAGTDTQYF. CDR3 DNA sequence: TGTGCCAGCAGTTTGTATCTAGCGGGAACAGATACGCAGTATTTT.

This clonotype has only one observation. The chain employs TRBV5-1 and TRBJ1-1, with D hard to call. With 0 bases removed from V and 4 bases from J, the gap between germline ends came to 13 bases. From germline, CDR1 is SGHRS and CDR2 YFSETQ. CDR3 length: 15 residues. CDR3 protein: CASSLADGMATEAFF. Here the CDR3 DNA reads TGCGCCAGCAGCTTGGCCGATGGCATGGCCACTGAAGCTTTCTTT.

This clonotype was picked up many times. This chain uses TRBV3-1 with TRBJ2-7; tentative D call: TRBD2 (6 bases). Germline V CDR1 and CDR2: LGHDT, YNNKEL (reference sequence). Trimming left V 2 bases short and J 6 bases short, with 17 bases between. This CDR3 is built from 15 residues. CDR3 amino acids: CASSQLLAVRAEQYF. CDR3 DNA: TGTGCCAGCAGCCAACTCTTAGCGGTCAGGGCCGAGCAGTACTTC.

The rearrangement uses TRBV29-1 and TRBJ2-7, with D possibly matching TRBD2 (6 bases). V lost 7 bases to trimming and J lost 1 base, with 8 bases between them. The CDR3 has 11 amino acids. Germline CDR1 is SQVTM and CDR2 is ANQGSEA. This CDR3 is CSAGLSYEQYF. CDR3 bases: TGCAGCGCGGGACTTTCCTACGAGCAGTACTTC.

This clonotype was found a few times. This rearrangement joins TRBV11-2 to TRBJ1-2; TRBD1 matches at 9 bases. There are 14 residues in the CDR3. Trimming removed 4 bases from V and 4 bases from J; junction bases left unmatched: 4. Germline-derived CDR1 and CDR2 are SGHAT and FQNNGV. The chain's CDR3 is CASSSTGGSYGYTF. DNA of the CDR3: TGTGCCAGCAGCTCCACAGGGGGCAGCTATGGCTACACCTTC.

The chain recombines TRBV21-1 with TRBJ2-1; the table's D call of TRBD1 was not tested on the DNA. TRBV21-1 is noted as a pseudogene. The CDR3 spans 11 residues. CDR3 in amino acids: CEGGQLNEQFF. The CDR3 nucleotides read TGTGAGGGGGGACAGCTCAATGAGCAGTTCTTC.

V and J are TRBV28 and TRBJ1-1; perhaps TRBD1 as D (5 bases). V dropped 5 bases and J dropped 1 base, with 17 bases sitting between them. Germline V gene lookup returns CDR1 MDHEN and CDR2 SYDVKM. The CDR3 contains 16 residues. For the CDR3, the DNA is TGTGCCAGCAGTACTCGGGACGGGACCAAGAACACTGAAGCTTTCTTT. Protein product: CASSTRDGTKNTEAFF.

This clonotype was observed at least ten times. The chain is built from TRBV30 and TRBJ2-3; 8 bases agree with TRBD1. Trimming at V came to 0 bases and at J to 5 bases, leaving 1 base not matched to a gene. CDR1 is GTSNPN and CDR2 is SVGIG in the germline V gene (reference sequence). The length of the CDR3 is 13 residues. The CDR3 DNA reads TGTGCCTGGAGTGTACAGGGGGGAGATACGCAGTATTTT. Its translation is CAWSVQGGDTQYF. Looking up the rest from reference TRBV30 and TRBJ2-3 gives the full variable domain: SQTIHQWPATLVQPVGSPLSLECTVEGTSNPNLYWYRQAAGRGLQLLFYSVGIGQISSEVPQNLSASRPQDRQFILSSKKLLLSDSGFYLCAWSVQGGDTQYFGPGTRLTVL.

This clonotype was counted many times. In nucleotides, the CDR3 is TGTGCCAGCAGCGACAGACTAGTGGATTACGAGCAGTACTTC. It is translated as CASSDRLVDYEQYF. The rearrangement links TRBV5-6 to TRBJ2-7, with D possibly matching TRBD2 (6 bases). V was cut by 4 bases and J by 4 bases, with 15 bases left in between. Germline V CDR1 and CDR2: SGHDT, YYEEEE. The CDR3 length is 14 residues.

J is TRBJ2-3 and V is TRBV2, with unresolved D. Germline CDR1 SNHLY, CDR2 FYNNEI. Trimming took 3 bases from V and 6 from J, leaving 10 bases between them. The CDR3 sequence is 13 residues long. This CDR3 reads CASSDLLVDTQYF. The CDR3 region has the DNA TGTGCCAGCAGTGACTTACTTGTGGATACGCAGTATTTT. The full variable domain, in which reference TRBV2 and TRBJ2-3 provide the parts outside the CDR3, is EPEVTQTPSHQVTQMGQEVILRCVPISNHLYFYWYRQILGQKVEFLVSFYNNEISEKSEIFDDQFSVERPDGSNFTLKIRSTKLEDSAMYFCASSDLLVDTQYFGPGTRLTVL.